The following is a TCR beta chain sequence with its context. What it recognizes is unknown. These data are taken from a study of cytomegalovirus exposure and HLA in healthy donors. Broader study findings: Information on immune exposure was restricted to one variable (CMV serostatus).

Primers: 60 Vbeta forward and 13 Jbeta reverse. In the original processing: Per a later analysis, the number of unique TCR beta chains was around 79 million, of which roughly 9.9 million were shared. The protocol was immunoSEQ multiplex PCR, while the TCRdb copy is restricted to in-frame clones and leaves out a portion. The DNA was the basis for D and trimming; V, J and clone size are from that table. The table records about 180,000 clones, approximately 84% of them present only once. The sequence was obtained from a girl between 5 and 17 years old in good health and CMV-seropositive. Sequencing was done on a sample of PBMCs.

The CDR3 region is CATSGGTPMGPDTQYF. The CDR3 coding sequence is TGTGCCACCAGCGGCGGGACGCCGATGGGGCCAGATACGCAGTATTTT. The chain couples TRBV15 to TRBJ2-3, with a tentative D call TRBD2 (6 bases). Looked up from germline, CDR1 is LNHNV and CDR2 is YYDKDF (reference sequence). The CDR3 consists of 16 residues. V lost 5 bases and J 4 bases, leaving 19 bases between the germline ends.